The 7 T cell receptor beta chains presented below share a single source sample, sequenced in a study of STAT5B mutations in CD4+ large granular lymphocyte leukemia. Only in-frame clones appear in the TCRdb table, and some are missing; sequencing was by immunoSEQ multiplex PCR. The table lists 30,000 or so clones, around four fifths of them singletons, with around 4% in the top ten. Sequencing input: CD4+ T cells from blood buffy coats. These receptors originate from a human donor in good health.

As regards this clone: A read error is likely, as this CDR3 ends without the conserved phenylalanine or tryptophan. This chain connects TRBV20-1 to TRBJ1-2; TRBD1 might be the D (6 bases). Germline V CDR1 and CDR2: DFQATT, SNEGSKA (reference sequence). This CDR3 region has 11 residues. Trimming removed 7 bases from V and 2 bases from J, with 8 bases in between. The chain's CDR3 is CSEGQNYGYTL. The DNA for the CDR3 is TGCAGTGAAGGACAGAACTATGGCTACACCCTC.

This chain connects TRBV6-5 to TRBJ1-3; D is unclear. CDR1 is MNHEY, CDR2 SVGAGI, per germline. This CDR3 spans 14 amino acids. Deletions cut 6 bases from V and 4 bases from J, with 13 bases between. The CDR3 here is CASSPDAYGNTIYF. The CDR3 DNA reads TGTGCCAGCAGCCCGGACGCATACGGAAACACCATATATTTT.

The rearrangement links TRBV5-1 to TRBJ2-5; 14 nucleotides match TRBD2. The CDR3 consists of 17 residues. Germline-derived CDR1 and CDR2 are SGHRS and YFSETQ. V lost 4 bases and J lost 5; bases outside the gene matches: 10. CDR3 coding DNA: TGCGCCAGCAGCCCGGGACTAGCGGGAGTGGTTACGGAGACCCAGTACTTC. It codes for CASSPGLAGVVTETQYF.

This clone was observed once. The chain joins TRBV7-9 to TRBJ2-5, with TRBD2 identical over 7 bases. The tail of the sequence fits TRBJ2-7 better, so the J call may be wrong. Germline lookup yields CDR1 SEHNR and CDR2 FQNEAQ (reference sequence). This CDR3 is built from 14 residues. The CDR3 nucleotides are TGTGCCAGCAGCTTAGGACTAGCTACCGACGAGCAGTACTTC. This sequence encodes CASSLGLATDEQYF.

The chain employs TRBV5-1 and TRBJ2-7, with TRBD1 matching over 10 bases. The ends lost 4 bases at V and 3 bases at J; junction bases unmatched: 13. There are 17 residues in the CDR3. CDR1 and CDR2 (germline): SGHRS, YFSETQ. CDR3 loop: CASSQFYARTGGYEQYF. For the CDR3, the DNA is TGCGCCAGCAGCCAATTCTACGCCCGGACAGGGGGCTACGAGCAGTACTTC.

For this clone: The junction departs from the called germline gene at one end, perhaps through a read error. This rearrangement joins TRBV6-1 to TRBJ2-1; no reliable D call. CDR1 MNHNS and CDR2 SASEGT come from the germline V gene. The CDR3 totals 13 residues. The CDR3 spells CASSEWTASLGLF. The CDR3 nucleotides read TGTGCCAGCAGTGAATGGACCGCTTCTCTTGGGCTCTTC.

CDR3 amino acids: CASSKGSPGIYEQYF. The DNA of the CDR3 is TGTGCCAGCAGTAAGGGGAGCCCCGGGATCTACGAGCAGTACTTC. The chain carries TRBV6-6 and TRBJ2-7; D is possibly TRBD1 or TRBD2 (5 bases each). Trimming left V 5 bases short and J 3 bases short, with 17 bases between. Germline CDR1 MNHNY, CDR2 SVGAGI (reference sequence). This CDR3 contains 15 residues.